The 21 T cell receptor beta chains listed next were all sequenced from one sample in a study of breast tumors, draining lymph nodes, adjacent tissues. Breast cancer patients provided tissue from their axillary draining lymph nodes. MiXCR, applied by TCRdb to the multiplex PCR reads, yields one record per CDR3 protein. The repertoire holds about 100,000 distinct CDR3 sequences, with 21% as singletons. The specimen sequenced was axillary lymph node tissue. The receptors here all came from a female donor with breast cancer. Some clones in this sample may be carry-over from other donors' samples.

The J gene is TRBJ2-6, the V gene TRBV11-3; TRBD1 might be the D (6 bases). The V end was cut by 5 bases, the J end by 0 bases, with 14 bases between. The V gene's germline CDR1 is SGHNT and CDR2 YENEEA. The CDR3 is 17 residues long. The CDR3 DNA is TGTGCCAGCAGCGAAGGACAGAAGAGCTCTGGGGCCAACGTCCTGACTTTC. It translates to CASSEGQKSSGANVLTF.

At least ten counts were recorded for this clonotype. The genes are TRBV5-1 and TRBJ2-3; D remains ambiguous. CDR1 and CDR2 (germline): SGHRS, YFSETQ. Trimming shortened V by 0 bases and J by 0 bases, and 11 bases separated the two germline ends. CDR3 size: 16 residues. The CDR3 spells CASSLGSDTSTDTQYF. The CDR3 nucleotides read TGCGCCAGCAGCTTGGGGAGCGACACTAGCACAGATACGCAGTATTTT. Based on the CDR3 plus reference TRBV5-1 and TRBJ2-3, the full variable domain is KAGVTQTPRYLIKTRGQQVTLSCSPISGHRSVSWYQQTPGQGLQFLFEYFSETQRNKGNFPGRFSGRQFSNSRSEMNVSTLELGDSALYLCASSLGSDTSTDTQYFGPGTRLTVL.

V usage is TRBV6-1 and J usage is TRBJ2-5; D assignment may be TRBD1 or TRBD2 (5 bases each). Trimming left V 2 bases short and J 4 bases short, with 17 bases between. This CDR3 has 16 amino acids. Germline assignment: CDR1 MNHNS and CDR2 SASEGT. The CDR3 loop is CASSELALAQGETQYF. The CDR3 coding sequence is TGTGCCAGCAGTGAACTCGCTCTAGCCCAGGGAGAGACCCAGTACTTC.

This clonotype was picked up many times. This chain joins TRBV7-8 and TRBJ2-1, with 14 bases matching TRBD2. V shed 5 bases, J shed 9 bases, and the junction held 6 bases outside the gene matches. CDR3 length: 15 residues. The germline V gene encodes CDR1 SGHVS and CDR2 FQNEAQ. CDR3 region: CASSQGLAGEGEQFF. The CDR3 coding sequence is TGTGCCAGCAGCCAGGGACTAGCGGGAGAGGGTGAGCAGTTCTTC.

This clonotype came up many times. The J gene is TRBJ2-7, the V gene TRBV27, with 11 bases aligning to TRBD1. The CDR3 sequence is 14 residues long. J was trimmed by 6 bases and V by 4 bases; bases with no gene match: 5. From germline, CDR1 is MNHEY and CDR2 SMNVEV (reference sequence). The CDR3 sequence is CASSSGTGGSEQYF. The CDR3, as DNA: TGTGCCAGCAGTTCGGGGACAGGGGGGAGCGAGCAGTACTTC.

This clonotype was seen ten or more times. This sequence joins TRBV19 and TRBJ1-3; tentative D call: TRBD1 (6 bases). V shed 5 bases and J shed 0 bases, with 14 bases lying between them. This CDR3 is built from 16 residues. Germline assignment: CDR1 LNHDA and CDR2 SQIVND (reference sequence). CDR3 sequence: CASSSRRGNSGNTIYF. Here the CDR3 DNA reads TGTGCCAGTAGTTCTCGCAGGGGAAACTCTGGAAACACCATATATTTT.

Ten or more counts support this clonotype. V and J are TRBV12-3 or TRBV12-4 and TRBJ2-3; 12 positions match TRBD2. The CDR3 is made up of 15 amino acids. After removal of 6 bases from V and 4 bases from J, the junction contained 5 bases not matched to a gene. The CDR3 sequence: CASRGTSGPSDTQYF. CDR3 nucleotide sequence: TGTGCCAGCAGGGGGACTAGCGGGCCATCAGATACGCAGTATTTT.

This clonotype was recorded once. A much bigger clone sits one base away, suggesting this may be a read error. The chain has TRBV4-1 and TRBJ2-5; no reliable D call. Germline V gives CDR1 MGHRA, CDR2 YSYEKL. The CDR3 has 12 residues. CDR3 in DNA: TGCGCCAGCAGCCAAGTTAAAGAGACCCAGTGCTTC. Translating gives CASSQVKETQCF.

The rearrangement uses TRBV30 and TRBJ1-5; 9 nucleotides align to TRBD1. In germline, CDR1 is GTSNPN, CDR2 SVGIG (reference sequence). With V trimmed by 1 base and J by 2 bases, 6 bases remained unmatched. This CDR3 is 16 amino acids long. CDR3 DNA: TGTGCCTGGAGTGACCGTTGGACAGGGGGCAATCAGCCCCAGCATTTT. It yields the protein CAWSDRWTGGNQPQHF.

At least ten counts were recorded for this clonotype. The J gene is TRBJ2-3, the V gene TRBV20-1; the match to TRBD2 covers 11 bases. The CDR3 sequence is 14 residues long. Trimming removed 3 bases from V and 3 bases from J; junction bases left unmatched: 2. Germline CDR1 and CDR2: DFQATT and SNEGSKA (reference sequence). The CDR3 DNA sequence: TGCAGTGCTAGGACTAGCGGGATGACAGATACGCAGTATTTT. Translation gives CSARTSGMTDTQYF.

This clonotype was found many times. The chain uses TRBV10-3 and TRBJ2-3; 11 bases are a match to TRBD2. Trimming cost V 8 bases and J 3 bases; bases outside gene matches: 1. The length of the CDR3 is 13 residues. Germline V gene sequence: CDR1 ENHRY, CDR2 SYGVKD. CDR3 bases: TGTGCCATCCGACTAGCGGGGACAGATACGCAGTATTTT. Translation gives CAIRLAGTDTQYF.

This clonotype came up many times. The V call is TRBV7-3, the J call TRBJ2-7; 9 positions agree with TRBD1. Trimming took 2 bases from V and 4 from J; bases not matched to a gene: 6. The CDR3 is 15 amino acids. Germline lookup yields CDR1 SGHTA and CDR2 FQGTGA. The CDR3 protein is CASSLWGTGQYEQYF. As DNA, the CDR3 is TGTGCCAGCAGCTTATGGGGGACAGGGCAATACGAGCAGTACTTC. Variable domain in full (rest from reference TRBV7-3 and TRBJ2-7): GAGVSQTPSNKVTEKGKYVELRCDPISGHTALYWYRQSLGQGPEFLIYFQGTGAADDSGLPNDRFFAVRPEGSVSTLKIQRTERGDSAVYLCASSLWGTGQYEQYFGPGTRLTVT.

The genes are TRBV7-9 and TRBJ2-4, with D possibly called TRBD1 or TRBD2 (5 bases each). Germline CDR1 SEHNR, CDR2 FQNEAQ (reference sequence). The CDR3 loop spans 16 amino acids. The V end lost 3 bases, the J end lost 5 bases, and 17 bases lay between the germline ends. The CDR3 region is CASSFMGFGGENIQYF. The CDR3 coding sequence is TGTGCCAGCAGCTTCATGGGGTTTGGGGGAGAAAACATTCAGTACTTC.

This clonotype was detected many times. This sequence joins TRBV28 and TRBJ1-3; weak D call: TRBD1 (6 bases). Trimming shortened V by 2 bases and J by 4 bases, and 9 bases separated the two germline ends. The CDR3 has 14 residues. CDR1 and CDR2 (germline): MDHEN, SYDVKM. CDR3 region: CASSLTGRGNTIYF. In DNA form, the CDR3 reads TGTGCCAGCAGTTTAACAGGGCGCGGAAACACCATATATTTT.

This clonotype was seen ten or more times. The chain employs TRBV27 and TRBJ2-5; the match to TRBD2 covers 14 bases. Germline values: CDR1 MNHEY, CDR2 SMNVEV (reference sequence). J was trimmed by 6 bases and V by 8 bases; bases with no gene match: 5. This CDR3 is built from 14 residues. CDR3 sequence: CASQGLAGEKTQYF. CDR3 DNA sequence: TGTGCCAGCCAGGGACTAGCGGGAGAAAAGACCCAGTACTTC.

This clonotype was seen many times. This chain joins TRBV5-6 and TRBJ2-3; 8 bases line up with TRBD1. Germline V gene lookup returns CDR1 SGHDT and CDR2 YYEEEE. The V and J ends lost 4 bases and 6 bases, in that order; junction bases with no gene match: 10. CDR3 length: 15 amino acids. CDR3 protein: CASSRRTGWTDTQYF. The CDR3 coding sequence is TGTGCCAGCAGCAGAAGGACAGGGTGGACCGATACGCAGTATTTT.

The chain combines TRBV7-2 with TRBJ1-1; no firm D call. CDR1 and CDR2 (germline): SGHTA, FQGNSA. The V end was cut by 1 base, the J end by 1 base, with 10 bases between. The CDR3 consists of 15 residues. The DNA for the CDR3 is TGTGCCAGCAGCTTAGGTCGGGGTTGGAACACTGAAGCTTTCTTT. Amino acids: CASSLGRGWNTEAFF.

There are many counts of this clonotype. The gene calls are TRBV10-1 and TRBJ2-7; possibly TRBD2 for D (5 bases). Trimming took 6 bases from V and 5 from J, leaving 11 bases between them. From germline, CDR1 is WNHNN and CDR2 SYGVQD (reference sequence). The CDR3 totals 12 residues. The CDR3 DNA reads as TGCGCCAGCAGCGCCTCGGGAAACGAGCAGTACTTC. This sequence encodes CASSASGNEQYF.

Many counts were recorded for this clonotype. The rearrangement joins TRBV4-1 to TRBJ2-3; D is ambiguous. V was trimmed by 4 bases and J by 2 bases, leaving 7 bases between them. This CDR3 spans 13 amino acids. Germline V lookup: CDR1 MGHRA, CDR2 YSYEKL. For the CDR3, the DNA is TGCGCCAGCAGCCCGGAGTACACAGATACGCAGTATTTT. Residues: CASSPEYTDTQYF.

This clonotype has ten or more counts. The chain couples TRBV28 to TRBJ1-5; D unresolved. Germline CDR1 reads MDHEN; CDR2 reads SYDVKM. The CDR3 is made up of 12 amino acids. Between the trimmed V and J ends, which lost 7 bases and 4 bases, there was a span of 8 bases. CDR3 residues: CASIDKNQPQHF. CDR3 DNA sequence: TGTGCCAGCATAGACAAGAATCAGCCCCAGCATTTT.

This clonotype was observed many times. V usage is TRBV5-1 and J usage is TRBJ2-3; 8 bases are shared with TRBD2. Per germline, CDR1 SGHRS and CDR2 YFSETQ. This CDR3 has 16 residues. After removal of 0 bases from V and 0 bases from J, the junction contained 3 bases not matched to a gene. CDR3 sequence reads: CASSLDSGTSTDTQYF. CDR3 in DNA: TGCGCCAGCAGCTTGGATAGCGGGACTAGCACAGATACGCAGTATTTT.